One and the same sample provided the 13 T cell receptor beta chains below, sequenced in a study of OX40 agonist ivuxolimab in advanced cancers. Profiled with immunoSEQ multiplex PCR; TCRdb holds only in-frame clones, not every one. The table records 60,000 or so clones, over 75% of them present only once. Here the sequenced sample was CD4+ or CD8+ T cells sorted from blood, taken in a trial of the OX40 agonist ivuxolimab. Every receptor here comes from an adult with an advanced solid tumor such as melanoma, head and neck, liver or kidney cancer.

The genes are TRBV15 and TRBJ2-5; 7 nucleotides match TRBD1. After removal of 0 bases from V and 2 bases from J, the junction contained 0 bases not matched to a gene. CDR3 length equals 14 residues. The germline gives CDR1 LNHNV, CDR2 YYDKDF (reference sequence). Here the CDR3 reads CATSRDRGQETQYF. DNA of the CDR3: TGTGCCACCAGCAGAGACAGGGGGCAAGAGACCCAGTACTTC.

This clone was seen a few times. The rearrangement links TRBV5-1 to TRBJ2-7, with D tentatively TRBD2 (6 bases). Germline V gene lookup returns CDR1 SGHRS and CDR2 YFSETQ. V dropped 3 bases and J dropped 2 bases, with 21 bases sitting between them. CDR3 length equals 17 residues. CDR3 sequence (DNA): TGCGCCAGCAGCTGGCCTCCCTGGGACTCAGGCACCTACGAGCAGTACTTC. Amino acid sequence: CASSWPPWDSGTYEQYF.

This chain connects TRBV29-1 to TRBJ2-7; 11 positions match TRBD1. The CDR3 runs 13 residues. Germline lookup yields CDR1 SQVTM and CDR2 ANQGSEA. J gave up 6 bases and V 6 bases, and 7 bases lay outside the gene matches. The CDR3, as DNA: TGCAGCGTGAGGTGGGGACAGGGGGGCGAGCAGTACTTC. This encodes CSVRWGQGGEQYF.

The chain couples TRBV5-8 to TRBJ2-3; D gene uncertain. There are 15 residues in the CDR3. V lost 5 bases and J lost 0, with 13 bases in between. The germline CDR1 and CDR2 sequences are SGHTS and YDEGEE. The DNA of the CDR3 is TGTGCCAGCAGGAAGGACGGAGCAAGCACAGATACGCAGTATTTT. It is translated as CASRKDGASTDTQYF.

The chain carries TRBV10-2 and TRBJ2-7; 9 bases match TRBD1. The CDR3 has 13 residues. Germline CDR1 WSHSY, CDR2 SAAADI. The CDR3 protein is CAAGGQGLGEQYF. The CDR3 nucleotides are TGCGCAGCTGGAGGACAGGGGTTAGGCGAGCAGTACTTC.

The rearrangement links TRBV28 to TRBJ2-7; 8 positions agree with TRBD2. J lost 7 bases, V lost 1 base, and 9 bases had no gene match. Germline V gene lookup returns CDR1 MDHEN and CDR2 SYDVKM. The CDR3 is 15 amino acids. CDR3 amino acids: CASSLYGRGIGEQYF. CDR3 DNA sequence: TGTGCCAGCAGTTTATACGGGAGGGGCATTGGGGAGCAGTACTTC.

This clone has just a few counts. The genes are TRBV25-1 and TRBJ1-1; D is possibly TRBD1 (5 bases). The V gene lost 1 base and the J gene lost 4 bases, with 13 bases spanning the gap. The CDR3 covers 15 residues. Per germline, CDR1 MGHDK and CDR2 SYGVNS. CDR3 protein: CASSEFRGLGTEAFF. The CDR3 DNA is TGTGCCAGCAGTGAATTTCGGGGGTTGGGCACTGAAGCTTTCTTT.

V gene TRBV10-3 combines with J gene TRBJ1-1; D is undetermined. Germline V gene data show CDR1 as ENHRY and CDR2 as SYGVKD. Trimming took off 5 bases at V and 4 bases at J, with 14 bases between the two ends. The CDR3 has 14 residues. Here the CDR3 reads CAISYSPPATEAFF. CDR3 in DNA: TGTGCCATCAGTTACTCCCCCCCGGCCACTGAAGCTTTCTTT.

The chain carries TRBV5-5 and TRBJ1-5; D call uncertain. This CDR3 region has 13 residues. V was cut by 4 bases and J by 3 bases, with 8 bases left in between. In germline, CDR1 is SGHKS, CDR2 YYEKEE (reference sequence). CDR3 DNA: TGTGCCAGCAGCCAGGACTTCAATCAGCCCCAGCATTTT. Translated, it gives CASSQDFNQPQHF.

Only one count was recorded for this clone. The chain has TRBV25-1 and TRBJ1-2; D unclear. The CDR3 runs to 13 residues. The germline V and J ends were trimmed by 3 bases and 1 base, with 6 bases remaining between them. Germline V gene sequence: CDR1 MGHDK, CDR2 SYGVNS. In DNA form, the CDR3 reads TGTGCCAGCAGTGATATGGATAACTATGGCTACACCTTC. As protein: CASSDMDNYGYTF.

The chain carries TRBV25-1 and TRBJ2-3; unclear D gene. The CDR3 length is 13 residues. Germline V gene data show CDR1 as MGHDK and CDR2 as SYGVNS. The V end was cut by 0 bases, the J end by 7 bases, with 8 bases between. The CDR3 loop is CASSEYLLNTQYF. Here the CDR3 DNA reads TGTGCCAGCAGTGAATATCTACTGAATACGCAGTATTTT.

The gene calls are TRBV14 and TRBJ2-7; D might be TRBD2 (5 bases). The V gene's germline CDR1 is SGHDN and CDR2 FVKESK. The V and J ends lost 4 bases and 7 bases respectively, with 14 bases between them. The CDR3 has 13 residues. The CDR3 reads CASSRFSGEEQYF. The CDR3 bases are TGTGCCAGCAGCCGTTTCAGCGGTGAAGAGCAGTACTTC.

This chain links TRBV4-2 with TRBJ1-5; D not certain. Germline-derived CDR1 and CDR2 are LGHNA and YNFKEQ. Trimming removed 3 bases at V and 4 bases at J, with 7 bases between. This CDR3 has 13 amino acids. The CDR3 loop is CASSHPDNQPQHF. CDR3 in DNA: TGTGCCAGCAGCCATCCAGATAATCAGCCCCAGCATTTT.